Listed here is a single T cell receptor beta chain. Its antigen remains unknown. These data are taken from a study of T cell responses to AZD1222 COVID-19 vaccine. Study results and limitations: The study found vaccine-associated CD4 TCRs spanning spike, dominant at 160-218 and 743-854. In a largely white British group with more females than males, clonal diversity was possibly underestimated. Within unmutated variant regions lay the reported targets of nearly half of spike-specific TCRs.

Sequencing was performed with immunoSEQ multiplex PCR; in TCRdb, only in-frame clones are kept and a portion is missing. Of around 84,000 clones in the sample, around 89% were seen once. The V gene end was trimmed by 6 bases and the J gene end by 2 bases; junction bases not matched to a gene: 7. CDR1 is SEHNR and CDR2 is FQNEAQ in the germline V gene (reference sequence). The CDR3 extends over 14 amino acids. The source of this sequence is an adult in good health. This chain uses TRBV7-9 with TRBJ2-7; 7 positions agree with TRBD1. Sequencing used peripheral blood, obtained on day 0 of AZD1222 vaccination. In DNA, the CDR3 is TGTGCCAGCAGTCCGTCGGGACAGACCTACGAGCAGTACTTC. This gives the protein CASSPSGQTYEQYF. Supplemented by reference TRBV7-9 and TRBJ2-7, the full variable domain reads DTGVSQNPRHKITKRGQNVTFRCDPISEHNRLYWYRQTLGQGPEFLTYFQNEAQLEKSRLLSDRFSAERPKGSFSTLEIQRTEQGDSAMYLCASSPSGQTYEQYFGPGTRLTVT.